The rows below give T cell receptor beta chains drawn from one sample of a study of blood T cell repertoires in COVID-19. Method: immunoSEQ multiplex PCR; TCRdb's copy keeps in-frame clones and lacks some. The table lists tens of thousands of clones, roughly 84% of them singletons, with about 14% in the top ten. The specimen was peripheral blood. Receptor source: a woman in her sixties or seventies with acute or convalescent COVID-19. Both conserved end residues are part of each CDR3. The D gene is left open where the match is weak. Some rows mark clone size as missing; the rest say once, few, many or name a class of expanded clone.

v_call	j_call	d_call	clone_size	cdr3_aa	cdr3_nt
TRBV2	TRBJ2-1	-	-	CASSSGRGEQFF	TGTGCCAGCAGTTCCGGCAGGGGTGAGCAGTTCTTC
TRBV7-8	TRBJ1-2	-	-	CASTQGGGGGYGYTF	TGTGCCAGCACCCAGGGAGGAGGGGGAGGGTATGGCTACACCTTC
TRBV3-1/TRBV3-2	TRBJ2-1	TRBD2	-	CASSQGTFAGGYNEQFF	TGTGCCAGCAGCCAAGGGACCTTTGCGGGGGGGTACAATGAGCAGTTCTTC
TRBV5-4	TRBJ2-3	TRBD2	-	CALGLAGVTDTQYF	TGTGCCTTGGGACTAGCGGGGGTCACAGATACGCAGTATTTT
TRBV5-1	TRBJ2-3	TRBD2	once	CASSSGIAEGTDTQYF	TGCGCCAGCTCTAGCGGGATCGCAGAAGGCACAGATACGCAGTATTTT
TRBV7-8	TRBJ2-1	TRBD2	-	CASSRGAGGPREQFF	TGTGCCAGCAGCCGAGGGGCGGGAGGGCCCCGGGAGCAGTTCTTC
TRBV7-9	TRBJ1-2	-	once	CASSLLGGGYGYTF	TGTGCCAGCAGCTTATTGGGGGGTGGCTATGGCTACACCTTC
TRBV5-1	TRBJ2-1	TRBD2	-	CASSLGRGRTSGGGPEQFF	TGCGCCAGCAGCTTGGGCCGAGGACGGACTAGCGGAGGGGGTCCTGAGCAGTTCTTC
TRBV3-1/TRBV3-2	TRBJ2-5	-	-	CASSQQWETQYF	TGTGCCAGCAGCCAGCAGTGGGAGACCCAGTACTTC
TRBV5-1	TRBJ2-3	TRBD2	-	CASSLEVAGGPTPVTDTQYF	TGCGCCAGCAGCTTGGAAGTAGCGGGGGGGCCAACCCCCGTCACAGATACGCAGTATTTT
TRBV5-4	TRBJ1-1	-	-	CASTIQGLTEAFF	TGTGCCAGCACCATACAGGGTCTGACTGAAGCTTTCTTT
TRBV4-3	TRBJ2-3	-	-	CASSQELPGMTGTQYF	TGCGCCAGCAGCCAAGAATTACCCGGTATGACGGGTACGCAGTATTTT
TRBV28	TRBJ2-2	-	-	CASSGQGSGSGELFF	TGTGCCAGCAGTGGCCAGGGTAGCGGTTCCGGGGAGCTGTTTTTT
TRBV30	TRBJ1-5	TRBD1	-	CAWRGGQSNQPQHF	TGTGCCTGGAGGGGGGGACAGAGCAATCAGCCCCAGCATTTT
TRBV27	TRBJ1-5	-	-	CASSYGGGNQPQHF	TGTGCCAGCAGTTATGGGGGGGGCAATCAGCCCCAGCATTTT
TRBV18	TRBJ2-1	TRBD2	-	CASTQAGGPFNEQFF	TGTGCCAGCACCCAAGCGGGAGGGCCTTTCAATGAGCAGTTCTTC
TRBV7-2	TRBJ2-5	-	-	CASSLMRAETQYF	TGTGCCAGCAGCTTAATGAGGGCGGAGACCCAGTACTTC
TRBV5-1	TRBJ1-2	-	-	CASSPPAGFGYTF	TGCGCCAGCAGCCCCCCGGCGGGCTTTGGCTACACCTTC
TRBV5-6	TRBJ1-2	-	-	CASSVGQAIGGPLHYGYTF	TGTGCCAGCAGCGTAGGACAAGCCATCGGGGGGCCCTTGCACTATGGCTACACCTTC
TRBV18	TRBJ1-2	-	once	CASSPPREGSGYTF	TGTGCCAGCTCACCACCTAGGGAGGGGAGTGGCTACACCTTC
TRBV9	TRBJ2-5	-	-	CASSVGRGQETQYF	TGTGCCAGCAGCGTAGGCCGGGGTCAAGAGACCCAGTACTTC
TRBV19	TRBJ2-5	TRBD1	-	CASSPLDRGETQYF	TGTGCCAGTAGTCCCTTGGACAGGGGGGAGACCCAGTACTTC
TRBV10-3	TRBJ1-3	-	-	CAIPTGNTIYF	TGTGCCATCCCCACCGGGAACACCATATATTTT
TRBV3-1/TRBV3-2	TRBJ2-3	-	-	CASSQTSTDTQYF	TGTGCCAGCAGCCAAACTAGCACAGATACGCAGTATTTT
TRBV19	TRBJ1-3	-	-	CGSGPSGNTIYF	TGTGGGTCAGGGCCTTCTGGAAACACCATATATTTT
TRBV5-4	TRBJ2-3	TRBD1	-	CASSFQGAQDTQYF	TGTGCCAGCAGCTTCCAGGGGGCCCAAGATACGCAGTATTTT
TRBV6-5	TRBJ1-2	TRBD1	-	CASSYRGQGAYGYTF	TGTGCCAGCAGTTACAGGGGACAGGGGGCCTATGGCTACACCTTC
TRBV11-2	TRBJ1-2	-	few	CASSPAGGRQDLGYTF	TGTGCCAGCAGCCCCGCAGGTGGGAGACAGGATCTTGGCTACACCTTC
TRBV3-1/TRBV3-2	TRBJ1-1	TRBD1	-	CASSQDDRGGMAFF	TGTGCCAGCAGCCAAGACGACAGGGGAGGTATGGCTTTCTTT
TRBV7-2	TRBJ1-2	-	-	CASSSEPKGWRGEGYTF	TGTGCCAGCAGCTCGGAACCCAAAGGGTGGCGCGGGGAAGGCTACACCTTC
TRBV10-1	TRBJ1-1	-	-	CASSETGRTEAFF	TGCGCCAGCAGTGAGACAGGGAGAACTGAAGCTTTCTTT
TRBV28	TRBJ1-4	-	-	CASSLQGIGQEKLFF	TGTGCCAGCAGTCTCCAGGGGATAGGGCAGGAAAAACTGTTTTTT
TRBV5-1	TRBJ2-1	-	few	CASSLDGSQNEQFF	TGCGCCAGCAGCTTGGACGGGAGCCAAAATGAGCAGTTCTTC
TRBV25-1	TRBJ1-2	-	-	CASSEPGWMMRGYTF	TGTGCCAGCAGTGAACCCGGATGGATGATGCGGGGCTACACCTTC
TRBV19	TRBJ1-1	TRBD1	-	CASSMRTGGGLTEAFF	TGTGCCAGTAGCATGAGGACAGGGGGCGGATTGACTGAAGCTTTCTTT
TRBV28	TRBJ1-2	-	few	CASSLLGAVAYGYTF	TGTGCCAGCAGTTTATTGGGGGCGGTGGCCTATGGCTACACCTTC
TRBV10-1	TRBJ2-2	-	few	CASSESARSIGELFF	TGCGCCAGCAGTGAGTCCGCTAGGAGTATTGGGGAGCTGTTTTTT
TRBV6-2/TRBV6-3	TRBJ1-2	-	few	CASSYAPGFRGYTF	TGTGCCAGCAGTTACGCCCCCGGGTTTCGAGGCTACACCTTC
TRBV19	TRBJ2-4	-	-	CASSILAKNIQYF	TGTGCCAGTAGTATACTAGCCAAAAACATTCAGTACTTC
TRBV29-1	TRBJ2-3	-	-	CSGEGTDTQYF	TGCAGCGGGGAGGGCACAGATACGCAGTATTTT
TRBV4-1	TRBJ2-3	TRBD2	-	CASSQPGGDFTDTQYF	TGCGCCAGCAGCCAACCCGGGGGGGACTTCACAGATACGCAGTATTTT
TRBV4-3	TRBJ2-1	TRBD2	-	CASSQDLLGGLSEQFF	TGCGCCAGCAGCCAAGATCTTCTGGGAGGGCTTAGTGAGCAGTTCTTC
TRBV5-1	TRBJ2-3	TRBD1	-	CASSVWTGGNRDTQYF	TGCGCCAGCAGCGTGTGGACAGGGGGCAACAGAGATACGCAGTATTTT
TRBV11-2	TRBJ1-4	TRBD1	-	CASSLGRDSTNEKLFF	TGTGCCAGCAGCTTAGGCCGGGACAGCACAAATGAAAAACTGTTTTTT
TRBV5-1	TRBJ1-4	-	-	CASRLSRDTGATNEKLFF	TGCGCCAGCAGACTTTCCCGGGACACCGGAGCAACTAATGAAAAACTGTTTTTT
TRBV28	TRBJ1-2	-	few	CASSSGQYGYTF	TGTGCCAGCAGTTCCGGACAGTATGGCTACACCTTC
TRBV19	TRBJ2-3	-	-	CASSIDAEVGTDTQYF	TGTGCCAGTAGTATCGATGCGGAGGTGGGCACAGATACGCAGTATTTT
TRBV5-1	TRBJ1-1	TRBD1	-	CASSLGDRPEAFF	TGCGCCAGCAGCTTGGGGGACAGGCCTGAAGCTTTCTTT